This section outlines one T cell receptor (beta chain) sequence together with its context. Antigen specificity is unknown. The source of the sample is a study of cytomegalovirus exposure and HLA in healthy donors. Findings and caveats of the study: For most TCR sequences rarity was the rule, although some public TCRs occurred in many donors. It was confirmed in vitro that a few of the CMV-associated chains were specific for CMV antigens. Data from an earlier analysis indicated that most TCR beta V segments were productive either about 87% or about 30% of the time.

The CDR3 is 15 residues long. J lost 5 bases, V lost 6 bases, and 9 bases had no gene match. Germline CDR1 reads KGHSH; CDR2 reads LQKENI. Vbeta (60) and Jbeta (13) primers were used in the PCR. Clones were read by immunoSEQ multiplex PCR, and TCRdb kept only the in-frame ones, dropping some. The top ten clones hold 3% to 5% of a sample with about 120,000 clones, over 65% of them seen once. The V and J genes are TRBV18 and TRBJ1-4; 7 bases are shared with TRBD1. Material: PBMCs. The clonotype was recovered from a man aged 40-55 years in good health and CMV-seropositive. The CDR3 is CASSARGQLNEKLFF. CDR3 sequence (DNA): TGTGCCAGCTCCGCGAGGGGGCAGTTAAATGAAAAACTGTTTTTT. The variable domain in full, with the rest retrieved from reference TRBV18 and TRBJ1-4, is NAGVMQNPRHLVRRRGQEARLRCSPMKGHSHVYWYRQLPEEGLKFMVYLQKENIIDESGMPKERFSAEFPKEGPSILRIQQVVRGDSAAYFCASSARGQLNEKLFFGSGTQLSVL.